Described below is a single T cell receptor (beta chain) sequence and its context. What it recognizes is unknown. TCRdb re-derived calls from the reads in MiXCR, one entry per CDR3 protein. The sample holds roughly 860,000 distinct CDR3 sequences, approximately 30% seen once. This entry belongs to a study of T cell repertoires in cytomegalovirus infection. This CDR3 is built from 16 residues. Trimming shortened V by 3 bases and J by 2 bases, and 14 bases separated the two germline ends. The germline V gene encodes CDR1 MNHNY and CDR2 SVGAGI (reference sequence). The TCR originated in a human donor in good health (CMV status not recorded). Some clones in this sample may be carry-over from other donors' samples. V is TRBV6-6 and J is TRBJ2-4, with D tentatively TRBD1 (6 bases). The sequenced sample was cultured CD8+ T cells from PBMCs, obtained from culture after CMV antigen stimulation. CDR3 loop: CASSYTWGLTKNIQYF. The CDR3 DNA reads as TGTGCCAGCAGTTATACCTGGGGGCTCACCAAAAACATTCAGTACTTC.